A selection of T cell receptor beta chains follows, all from one sample in a study of blood T cell repertoires in COVID-19. Here immunoSEQ multiplex PCR was the method, and the copy in TCRdb shows in-frame clones only, minus some. The table has some 200,000 clones, roughly nine tenths seen once. Sample: PBMCs or T cells enriched from blood (not recorded which). The receptors were sampled from a woman in her late teens or twenties in a cohort exposed to, infected with or recovered from COVID-19 (not recorded which). Each CDR3 is given with its conserved first and last residue. D genes are given only for firm matches. Not every row has a clone size; where given, it reads once, few, many or a size class.

d_gene | j_gene | abundance | v_gene | CDR3aa | CDR3nt
. | TRBJ2-7 | few | TRBV3-1/TRBV3-2 | CASSQSEVKQYF | TGTGCCAGCAGCCAATCCGAGGTCAAGCAGTACTTC
. | TRBJ2-1 | . | TRBV12-5 | CASGRYHEQFF | TGTGCTAGTGGCCGGTACCATGAGCAGTTCTTC
. | TRBJ1-5 | once | TRBV19 | CASSINGLRALQPQHF | TGTGCCAGTAGTATTAATGGTCTCAGGGCCCTTCAGCCCCAGCATTTT
. | TRBJ1-2 | . | TRBV19 | CASHRDFRSVGYTF | TGTGCCAGCCACCGGGACTTCCGATCGGTCGGCTACACCTTC
TRBD1 | TRBJ2-6 | . | TRBV6-1 | CASSEATGDGANVLTF | TGTGCCAGCAGTGAGGCAACAGGGGATGGGGCCAACGTCCTGACTTTC
TRBD2 | TRBJ2-2 | . | TRBV5-1 | CASSLAGGYTGELFF | TGCGCCAGCAGCTTAGCGGGAGGGTACACCGGGGAGCTGTTTTTT
TRBD1 | TRBJ2-1 | . | TRBV5-6 | CASSQTGSYNEQFF | TGTGCCAGCAGCCAGACAGGGAGCTACAATGAGCAGTTCTTC
. | TRBJ1-4 | . | TRBV28 | CASSQQSNEKLFF | TGTGCCAGCAGTCAACAGAGTAATGAAAAACTGTTTTTT
. | TRBJ2-1 | . | TRBV16 | CASSHFPPGDNEQFF | TGTGCCAGCAGCCACTTTCCACCCGGGGACAATGAGCAGTTCTTC
. | TRBJ2-1 | . | TRBV14 | CASSQGGGGSYNEQFF | TGTGCCAGCAGCCAAGGGGGGGGCGGCTCCTACAATGAGCAGTTCTTC
TRBD2 | TRBJ2-1 | . | TRBV5-1 | CASSLLAGSAEQFF | TGCGCCAGCAGCCTCCTAGCGGGGTCAGCTGAGCAGTTCTTC
TRBD2 | TRBJ2-7 | . | TRBV19 | CASKGTSGGFSQQYF | TGTGCCAGTAAAGGGACTAGCGGGGGGTTCTCTCAGCAGTACTTC
TRBD2 | TRBJ2-7 | few | TRBV7-8 | CASSPEGLVLGEQYF | TGTGCCAGCAGCCCCGAAGGACTAGTCCTAGGTGAGCAGTACTTC
TRBD2 | TRBJ2-1 | . | TRBV7-8 | CASSLEAGGAYEQFF | TGTGCCAGCAGCTTAGAAGCGGGAGGGGCGTATGAGCAGTTCTTC
. | TRBJ1-6 | . | TRBV28 | CASSLTEYNSPLHF | TGTGCCAGCAGTTTGACAGAGTATAATTCACCCCTCCACTTT
TRBD1 | TRBJ1-1 | . | TRBV10-3 | CAVQQGVGTEAFF | TGTGCCGTTCAACAGGGGGTGGGGACTGAAGCTTTCTTT
TRBD1 | TRBJ1-2 | . | TRBV19 | CASSIVQGGYGYTF | TGTGCCAGTAGTATTGTACAGGGGGGCTATGGCTACACCTTC
TRBD2 | TRBJ2-1 | . | TRBV11-2 | CASSFPGLARVHEQFF | TGTGCCAGCAGCTTTCCGGGACTAGCGAGGGTCCATGAGCAGTTCTTC
. | TRBJ1-2 | . | TRBV6-5 | CASSPAQRLYGYTF | TGTGCCAGCAGCCCAGCACAGCGGCTCTATGGCTACACCTTC
TRBD1 | TRBJ1-1 | . | TRBV5-1 | CASSAPGQGSTEAFF | TGCGCCAGCAGCGCACCGGGACAGGGCTCCACTGAAGCTTTCTTT
TRBD2 | TRBJ2-7 | . | TRBV7-2 | CASSLDWVAGRDEQYF | TGTGCCAGCAGCTTGGATTGGGTAGCGGGACGGGACGAGCAGTACTTC
. | TRBJ1-1 | . | TRBV7-8 | CASRTPMNTEAFF | TGTGCCAGCAGGACACCGATGAACACTGAAGCTTTCTTT
. | TRBJ2-5 | . | TRBV19 | CASRIGETQYF | TGTGCCAGTCGGATCGGGGAGACCCAGTACTTC
TRBD1 | TRBJ1-2 | . | TRBV27 | CASRPGTGYGYTF | TGTGCCAGCAGACCCGGGACAGGCTATGGCTACACCTTC
. | TRBJ2-4 | . | TRBV10-3 | CAISESGQQNIQYF | TGTGCCATCAGTGAGTCTGGACAGCAAAACATTCAGTACTTC
. | TRBJ1-6 | . | TRBV5-6 | CASSPRPGVNSPLHF | TGTGCCAGCAGCCCCCGACCAGGGGTCAATTCACCCCTCCACTTT
. | TRBJ1-1 | . | TRBV3-1/TRBV3-2 | CASSARGDGNTEAFF | TGTGCCAGCAGCGCGCGGGGCGACGGGAACACTGAAGCTTTCTTT
. | TRBJ1-1 | . | TRBV30 | CAWSLIPGAFF | TGTGCCTGGAGTTTGATCCCCGGGGCTTTCTTT
. | TRBJ1-1 | . | TRBV18 | CASSQTDGGTEAFF | TGTGCCAGCTCACAGACAGACGGGGGCACTGAAGCTTTCTTT
TRBD1 | TRBJ1-2 | . | TRBV6-2/TRBV6-3 | CASSYQGAVGYTF | TGTGCCAGCAGTTACCAGGGGGCGGTTGGCTACACCTTC
. | TRBJ2-5 | . | TRBV25-1 | CASSPGVYRAYQETQYF | TGTGCCAGCTCCCCAGGGGTCTATAGGGCCTACCAAGAGACCCAGTACTTC
TRBD1 | TRBJ1-5 | . | TRBV19 | CASSEPPGQGFNQPQHF | TGTGCCAGTAGCGAACCCCCGGGACAGGGTTTCAATCAGCCCCAGCATTTT
TRBD2 | TRBJ2-1 | . | TRBV28 | CASRPGRWGGYNEQFF | TGTGCCAGCAGGCCGGGAAGGTGGGGGGGGTACAATGAGCAGTTCTTC
TRBD2 | TRBJ2-1 | . | TRBV27 | CASSPGLATEQFF | TGTGCCAGCAGTCCCGGACTAGCGACTGAGCAGTTCTTC
TRBD2 | TRBJ2-5 | . | TRBV14 | CASSQTRGSGGAYQETQYF | TGTGCCAGCAGCCAGACCCGGGGTAGCGGGGGAGCGTACCAAGAGACCCAGTACTTC
TRBD2 | TRBJ2-1 | once | TRBV6-6 | CASSLLAGRYNEQFF | TGTGCCAGCAGCCTCCTAGCGGGAAGATACAATGAGCAGTTCTTC
TRBD1 | TRBJ1-5 | . | TRBV19 | CASTHFSLRQGVNQPQHF | TGTGCCAGTACCCATTTTTCCCTCCGACAGGGGGTAAATCAGCCCCAGCATTTT
. | TRBJ2-6 | . | TRBV19 | CASSVYSRGAGSPVGANVLTF | TGTGCCAGTAGTGTATACTCCCGCGGGGCTGGGAGTCCTGTGGGGGCCAACGTCCTGACTTTC
. | TRBJ1-5 | . | TRBV7-8 | CASTLARAGGNQPQHF | TGTGCCAGCACCCTAGCGAGGGCCGGGGGCAATCAGCCCCAGCATTTT
. | TRBJ1-1 | . | TRBV9 | CASSAPTEPPTEAFF | TGTGCCAGCAGCGCCCCAACAGAACCCCCCACTGAAGCTTTCTTT
. | TRBJ1-4 | . | TRBV3-1/TRBV3-2 | CASSQHTGEKLFF | TGTGCCAGCAGCCAACATACAGGAGAAAAACTGTTTTTT
TRBD2 | TRBJ2-1 | . | TRBV5-1 | CASTRGNGGTANEQFF | TGCGCCAGCACCCGAGGGAACGGGGGGACTGCTAATGAGCAGTTCTTC
TRBD2 | TRBJ2-5 | . | TRBV7-9 | CASSLGSLAGGSVETQYF | TGTGCCAGCAGCTTAGGCTCCCTAGCGGGGGGTAGTGTGGAGACCCAGTACTTC
. | TRBJ2-2 | . | TRBV10-3 | CAISELGQNTGELFF | TGTGCCATCAGTGAGTTGGGACAGAACACCGGGGAGCTGTTTTTT
TRBD1 | TRBJ2-2 | once | TRBV5-1 | CASSYRDSRELFF | TGCGCCAGCAGCTACCGGGACAGCCGGGAGCTGTTTTTT
TRBD2 | TRBJ2-1 | . | TRBV10-3 | CATTGTSVNNEQFF | TGTGCCACCACCGGGACTAGCGTGAACAATGAGCAGTTCTTC
. | TRBJ2-4 | . | TRBV7-8 | CASSLGPPGDIQYF | TGTGCCAGCAGCTTAGGGCCGCCGGGGGACATTCAGTACTTC
. | TRBJ2-3 | . | TRBV5-1 | CASSLSLVGTDTQYF | TGCGCCAGCAGCTTAAGTCTAGTGGGCACAGATACGCAGTATTTT
. | TRBJ1-1 | once | TRBV19 | CASSKMRNTEAFF | TGTGCCAGTAGTAAGATGAGAAACACTGAAGCTTTCTTT
. | TRBJ2-5 | . | TRBV20-1 | CSAVRSSAQYF | TGCAGTGCTGTGAGAAGTAGCGCTCAGTACTTC
. | TRBJ1-1 | . | TRBV6-1 | CASSEEELDNTEAFF | TGTGCCAGCAGTGAAGAAGAGCTAGATAACACTGAAGCTTTCTTT
. | TRBJ1-4 | once | TRBV21-1 | CASTSDRLNEKLFF | TGTGCCAGCACCTCGGACAGACTTAATGAAAAACTGTTTTTT
. | TRBJ2-1 | few | TRBV5-1 | CASSSSPTNYNEQFF | TGCGCCAGCAGCTCTAGCCCAACGAACTACAATGAGCAGTTCTTC
TRBD2 | TRBJ2-3 | once | TRBV9 | CASSVAGGRTDTQYF | TGTGCCAGCAGCGTAGCGGGGGGGAGGACAGATACGCAGTATTTT
TRBD1 | TRBJ2-7 | . | TRBV4-1 | CASSVRDRAYEQYF | TGCGCCAGCAGCGTCCGGGACAGAGCCTACGAGCAGTACTTC
. | TRBJ1-5 | . | TRBV19 | CASSMQGRDQPQHF | TGTGCCAGTAGTATGCAGGGTCGGGATCAGCCCCAGCATTTT
TRBD2 | TRBJ2-2 | . | TRBV7-8 | CASSYSGSGTAGELFF | TGTGCCAGCAGCTATAGCGGGTCAGGTACGGCCGGGGAGCTGTTTTTT
TRBD1 | TRBJ1-1 | . | TRBV19 | CASSPRGVSTEAFF | TGTGCCAGTAGCCCCAGGGGGGTAAGCACTGAAGCTTTCTTT